The rows below give T cell receptor beta chains drawn from one sample of a study of T-cell memory formation after mild COVID-19. Each CDR3 protein is one row after TCRdb ran MiXCR on the 5' RACE reads. In the table there are about 350,000 distinct CDR3 sequences, around an eighth of which are singletons. Sequenced material: PBMCs or a T cell subset sorted from them (not recorded which). The receptors shown here come from a man between 18 and 29 years old who had mild COVID-19 (a few samples of this study predate the infection). Cell type and time point are not known. Each CDR3 is given with its conserved first and last residue. A D gene is named only where the DNA matches it firmly. The size of a clone is reported for some rows only, either as once, few or many, or as a class for expanded clones.

TRBD1	TRBJ2-7	few	TRBV10-3	TGTGCCATCAGCGAGACAGGGTACGAGCAGTACTTC	CAISETGYEQYF
TRBD2	TRBJ2-3	many	TRBV4-1	TGCGCCAGCAGCCAACCAGGGAGAAGAGGAGCGGGGGGTTCAGATACGCAGTATTTT	CASSQPGRRGAGGSDTQYF
TRBD1	TRBJ2-1	many	TRBV18	TGTGCCAGCTCACCACCGGGGACAGTCTACAATGAGCAGTTCTTC	CASSPPGTVYNEQFF
-	TRBJ1-2	-	TRBV4-1	TGCGCCAGCAGTCGGGACGGCAGCTATGGCTACACCTTC	CASSRDGSYGYTF
-	TRBJ2-5	-	TRBV5-1	TGCGCCAGCAGCCCCGACAGGCCCCAAGAGACCCAGTACTTC	CASSPDRPQETQYF
-	TRBJ2-3	many	TRBV7-3	TGTGCCAGCAGCTTGATGGCAGATACGCAGTATTTT	CASSLMADTQYF
TRBD2	TRBJ2-1	once	TRBV15	TGTGCCACCAGCAGAGATATAGCGGGTCCATACAATGAGCAGTTCTTC	CATSRDIAGPYNEQFF
TRBD1	TRBJ1-1	-	TRBV7-3	TGTGCCAGCAGACAGGGGAAGAACACTGAAGCTTTCTTT	CASRQGKNTEAFF
-	TRBJ1-5	-	TRBV20-1	TGCAGTGCTAGAGCGTATAGCAATCAGCCCCAGCATTTT	CSARAYSNQPQHF
-	TRBJ1-5	-	TRBV4-1	TGCGCCAGCAGCCCGGGGCGGACAGACGGTCAGCCCCAGCATTTT	CASSPGRTDGQPQHF
TRBD2	TRBJ2-7	few	TRBV3-1	TGTGCCAGCAGCCAAGCTGAGCGGGGCTCCTACGAGCAGTACTTC	CASSQAERGSYEQYF
-	TRBJ1-1	few	TRBV7-9	TGTGCCAGCAGCCCCGACTTGGGGAACACTGAAGCTTTCTTT	CASSPDLGNTEAFF
TRBD2	TRBJ2-1	many	TRBV28	TGTGCCAGCAGTTTCGGGGGGGTGTACAATGAGCAGTTCTTC	CASSFGGVYNEQFF
-	TRBJ2-7	few	TRBV4-1	TGCGCCAGCAGCCAAGGTGGGGGAGGGGGTTCGGATTACTACGAGCAGTACTTC	CASSQGGGGGSDYYEQYF
TRBD1	TRBJ2-3	many	TRBV24-1	TGTGCCACGGAGGACAGGGGGGGGGATACGCAGTATTTT	CATEDRGGDTQYF
TRBD2	TRBJ2-2	many	TRBV6-5	TGTGCCAGCAGTGGGAGGCTAGCGGGAGACACCGGGGAGCTGTTTTTT	CASSGRLAGDTGELFF
-	TRBJ2-2	few	TRBV5-1	TGCGCCACCCAATCCGCGCCGAACACCGGGGAGCTGTTTTTT	CATQSAPNTGELFF
TRBD1	TRBJ1-6	-	TRBV12-3/TRBV12-4	TGTGCCAGCGGACAGGGGGGAACCCTCCACTTT	CASGQGGTLHF
-	TRBJ2-4	-	TRBV12-3/TRBV12-4	TGTGCCAGCAGTTTAGCTAGGCTAGACAAAAACATTCAGTACTTC	CASSLARLDKNIQYF
-	TRBJ1-3	-	TRBV6-5	TGTGCCAGCAGTTACCTACGGCCGGGGTACTCTGGAAACACCATATATTTT	CASSYLRPGYSGNTIYF
TRBD2	TRBJ2-5	-	TRBV7-2	TGTGCCAGCAGCTTAGTAGCGGGGTTGATACAAGAGACCCAGTACTTC	CASSLVAGLIQETQYF
TRBD1	TRBJ1-5	many	TRBV20-1	TGCAGTGCTAGAGGGCAGGGGGCGGGTCAGCCCCAGCATTTT	CSARGQGAGQPQHF
TRBD1	TRBJ1-4	-	TRBV7-9	TGTGCCAGCAGCCCGACGGACAGGGGGATCCCAACTAATGAAAAACTGTTTTTT	CASSPTDRGIPTNEKLFF
TRBD2	TRBJ2-1	-	TRBV6-2/TRBV6-3	TGTGCCAGCAGCAAGGCCGGGACTAGCGGAGACAATGAGCAGTTCTTC	CASSKAGTSGDNEQFF
TRBD1	TRBJ1-6	-	TRBV6-6	TGTGCGAGCACCCTGACAGGGTCCCGTAATTCACCCCTCCACTTT	CASTLTGSRNSPLHF
TRBD2	TRBJ2-2	-	TRBV7-2	TGTGCCAGCAGCTCCCCCGGACTAGCGGGGGCCTTCACCGGGGAGCTGTTTTTT	CASSSPGLAGAFTGELFF
-	TRBJ1-6	-	TRBV27	TGTGCCAGCAGTGAGACAGTCCGCGGATCACCCCTCCACTTT	CASSETVRGSPLHF
-	TRBJ1-2	few	TRBV5-1	TGCGCCAGCAGCTTGGGGGAACTTGACGGCTACACCTTC	CASSLGELDGYTF
-	TRBJ1-1	few	TRBV29-1	TGCAGCGTTCGTTGGGGAGGGACTGAAGCTTTCTTT	CSVRWGGTEAFF
TRBD1	TRBJ1-6	-	TRBV2	TGTGCCAGCAGCGGACAGGGGAGCACCCTCCACTTT	CASSGQGSTLHF
TRBD2	TRBJ2-2	many	TRBV7-2	TGTGCCAGCAGCTCCCGTGCCACTAGCGGGGGGCCCCCCACCGGGGAGCTGTTTTTT	CASSSRATSGGPPTGELFF
-	TRBJ2-3	-	TRBV5-1	TGCGCCAGCAGCCCGGACGACGGGGAAGATACGCAGTATTTT	CASSPDDGEDTQYF
TRBD1	TRBJ1-3	-	TRBV2	TGTGCCAGCAGTCCCAGGGGGGACACCATATATTTT	CASSPRGDTIYF
TRBD1	TRBJ2-7	-	TRBV29-1	TGCAGCGCAGCCGGGACAGGGGGCGAATACGAGCAGTACTTC	CSAAGTGGEYEQYF
-	TRBJ2-5	-	TRBV29-1	TGCAGCGTGGGGTGGACGAGGGAGACCCAGTACTTC	CSVGWTRETQYF
-	TRBJ2-7	few	TRBV12-3/TRBV12-4	TGTGCCAGCAGCTCCCACGGGACTCTCGGAGAGCAGTACTTC	CASSSHGTLGEQYF
-	TRBJ2-1	few	TRBV4-3	TGCGCCAGCAGCCAAGAAAATAGTTTCAACAATGAGCAGTTCTTC	CASSQENSFNNEQFF
-	TRBJ2-5	-	TRBV10-3	TGTGCCATCAGTGAGCTTTTCCCCGCGAGGGGAGAGACCCAGTACTTC	CAISELFPARGETQYF
-	TRBJ2-5	few	TRBV7-2	TGTGCCAGCAGTTCCCTGGGCCTGAGGGAGACCCAGTACTTC	CASSSLGLRETQYF
-	TRBJ2-1	-	TRBV4-1	TGCGCCAGCAGCCAAGGGGGATGGAGGGGGTCGGCCTACAATGAGCAGTTCTTC	CASSQGGWRGSAYNEQFF